This T cell receptor beta chain was profiled in a study of patients and donors after allogeneic stem cell transplantation. TCRdb ran MiXCR on the RT-PCR reads and lists one entry per CDR3 protein. The sample holds 70,000 to 75,000 distinct CDR3 sequences; approximately 25% are singletons and the top ten take around a quarter. This clonotype has a count of ten or more. The germline V and J ends were trimmed by 0 bases and 2 bases, with 19 bases remaining between them. Germline V gene lookup returns CDR1 DFQATT and CDR2 SNEGSKA (reference sequence). This CDR3 is built from 18 residues. Sequenced input: blood, either unsorted or a sorted T cell fraction (not recorded which). The V and J genes are TRBV20-1 and TRBJ1-4; D is uncertain. This TCR derives from a human donor who was either an allogeneic HSCT recipient or a stem cell or donor lymphocyte infusion donor (not recorded which). It is not recorded whose cells these are; they may come from a transplant donor. Here the CDR3 reads CSAREGSLPGGTNEKLFF. For the CDR3, the DNA is TGCAGTGCTAGAGAGGGCTCTCTTCCCGGCGGGACTAATGAAAAACTGTTTTTT.